This T cell receptor (beta chain) was retrieved from a study of T cell responses to AZD1222 COVID-19 vaccine. The sample holds one count of this clone. Its target is unknown. TCRdb's table, derived via immunoSEQ multiplex PCR, lists solely in-frame clones and lacks some. Among about 140,000 clones listed, just over 90% were seen once. Study results and caveats: Baseline serostatus was positive in only six AZD1222 recipients. Without day 14 samples, only post-peak T cell repertoires were studied. Most donors were white British and more were female, and clonal diversity was possibly underestimated. CD4 TCRs linked to vaccination spanned spike, dominating at 160-218 and 743-854.

V was clipped by 6 bases and J by 8 bases; unmatched bases: 15. From germline, CDR1 is MDHEN and CDR2 SYDVKM. This CDR3 contains 15 residues. The sequence was obtained from an adult who received the AZD1222 COVID-19 vaccine. Sequencing used peripheral blood, obtained 28 days after the second AZD1222 dose. The rearrangement links TRBV28 to TRBJ1-2, with 7 positions matching TRBD1. DNA for the CDR3: TGTGCCAGCAGGTCCCGGGTAGACCAGGGGGGGGGCTACACCTTC. Translation gives CASRSRVDQGGGYTF.